The clone carrying this T cell receptor beta chain has a handful of counts. What it binds is unknown. The data are from a study of shared clonotypes between healthy human individuals. Study-wide context: Each donor contributed plates that comprised three CD4 naive, three CD4 memory, two CD8 naive and one CD8 memory. Notes on the study in general: Sequencing of the sorted subsets was shown by rarefaction to be incomplete despite large depth.

Assay used: immunoSEQ multiplex PCR; TCRdb lists only in-frame clones, some missing. The sample records hundreds of thousands of clones, about three quarters being singletons. V was pared by 6 bases and J by 2 bases, with 7 bases of the junction left unmatched. The CDR3 loop spans 15 amino acids. Germline V CDR1 and CDR2: MNHEY, SVGAGI. The receptor was isolated from a woman under 40 in good health. The material sequenced was memory CD4+ T cells sorted from blood. The subset denotes: CD45RA-negative fraction. The chain carries TRBV6-5 and TRBJ1-5; TRBD1 aligns across 7 bases. The CDR3 loop reads CASSRNGQGNQPQHF. The CDR3 coding sequence is TGTGCCAGCAGCCGCAACGGACAGGGCAATCAGCCCCAGCATTTT.